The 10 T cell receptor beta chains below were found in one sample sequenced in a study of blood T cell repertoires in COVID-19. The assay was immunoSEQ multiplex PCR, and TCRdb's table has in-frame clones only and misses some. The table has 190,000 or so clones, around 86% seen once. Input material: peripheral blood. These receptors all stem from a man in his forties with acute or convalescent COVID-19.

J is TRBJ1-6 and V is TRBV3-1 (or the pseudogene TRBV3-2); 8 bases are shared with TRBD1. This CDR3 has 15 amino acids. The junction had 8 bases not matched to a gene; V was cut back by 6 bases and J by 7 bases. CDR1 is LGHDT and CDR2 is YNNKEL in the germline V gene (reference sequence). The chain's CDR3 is CASRPYDRGNSPLHF. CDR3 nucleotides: TGTGCCAGCAGACCCTACGACAGGGGAAATTCACCCCTCCACTTT.

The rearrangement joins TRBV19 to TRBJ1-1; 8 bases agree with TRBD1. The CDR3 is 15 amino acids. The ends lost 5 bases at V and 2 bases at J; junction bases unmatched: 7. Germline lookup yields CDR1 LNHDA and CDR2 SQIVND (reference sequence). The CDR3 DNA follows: TGTGCCAGTAGTCTTATGGCAGGGGGCAACACTGAAGCTTTCTTT. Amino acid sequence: CASSLMAGGNTEAFF.

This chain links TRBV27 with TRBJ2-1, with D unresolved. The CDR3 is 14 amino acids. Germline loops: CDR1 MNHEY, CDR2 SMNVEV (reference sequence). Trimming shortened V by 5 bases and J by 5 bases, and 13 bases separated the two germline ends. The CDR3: CASSQVAFNNEQFF. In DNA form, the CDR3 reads TGTGCCAGCAGTCAGGTCGCTTTCAACAATGAGCAGTTCTTC.

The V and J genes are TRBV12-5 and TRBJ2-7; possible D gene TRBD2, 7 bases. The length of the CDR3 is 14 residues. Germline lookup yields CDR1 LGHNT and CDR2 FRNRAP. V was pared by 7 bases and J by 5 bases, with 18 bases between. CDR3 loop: CASALGGGRDEQYF. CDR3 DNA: TGTGCTAGTGCCCTGGGCGGGGGCAGAGACGAGCAGTACTTC.

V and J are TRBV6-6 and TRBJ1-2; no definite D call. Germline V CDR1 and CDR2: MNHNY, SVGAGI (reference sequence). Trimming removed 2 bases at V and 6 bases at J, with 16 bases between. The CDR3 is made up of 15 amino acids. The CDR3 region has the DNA TGTGCCAGCAGTTACCCCTACGACGGACTAAATGGCTACACCTTC. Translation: CASSYPYDGLNGYTF.

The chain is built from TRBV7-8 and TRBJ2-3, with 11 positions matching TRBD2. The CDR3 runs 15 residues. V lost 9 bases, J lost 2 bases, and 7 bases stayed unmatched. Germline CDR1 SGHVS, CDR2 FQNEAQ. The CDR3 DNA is TGTGCCAGTACCGGACTAGCGGGTAACACAGATACGCAGTATTTT. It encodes CASTGLAGNTDTQYF. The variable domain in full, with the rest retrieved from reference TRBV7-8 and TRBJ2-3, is GAGVSQSPRYKVAKRGQDVALRCDPISGHVSLFWYQQALGQGPEFLTYFQNEAQLDKSGLPSDRFFAERPEGSVSTLKIQRTQQEDSAVYLCASTGLAGNTDTQYFGPGTRLTVL.

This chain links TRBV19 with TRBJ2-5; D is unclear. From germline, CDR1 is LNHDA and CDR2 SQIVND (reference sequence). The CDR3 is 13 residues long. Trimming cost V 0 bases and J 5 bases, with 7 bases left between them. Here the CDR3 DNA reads TGTGCCAGTAGTATAGATTACGCGGAGACCCAGTACTTC. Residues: CASSIDYAETQYF.

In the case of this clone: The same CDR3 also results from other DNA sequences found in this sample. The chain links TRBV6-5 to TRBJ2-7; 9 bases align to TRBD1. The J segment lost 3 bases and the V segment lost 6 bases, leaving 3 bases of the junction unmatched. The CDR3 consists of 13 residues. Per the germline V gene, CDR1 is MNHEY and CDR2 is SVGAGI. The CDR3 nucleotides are TGTGCCAGCAGGGGGACAGGGTACTACGAGCAGTACTTC. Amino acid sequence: CASRGTGYYEQYF.

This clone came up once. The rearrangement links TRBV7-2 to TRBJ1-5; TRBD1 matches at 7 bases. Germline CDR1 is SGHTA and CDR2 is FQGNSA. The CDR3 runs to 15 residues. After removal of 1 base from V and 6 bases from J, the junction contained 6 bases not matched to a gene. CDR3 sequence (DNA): TGTGCCAGCAGCTTAGAGGTCGGGACAGCTCAGCCCCAGCATTTT. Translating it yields CASSLEVGTAQPQHF.

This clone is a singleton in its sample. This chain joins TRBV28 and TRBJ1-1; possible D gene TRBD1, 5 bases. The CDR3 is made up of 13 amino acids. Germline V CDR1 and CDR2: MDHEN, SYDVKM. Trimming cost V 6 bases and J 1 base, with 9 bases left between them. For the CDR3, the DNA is TGTGCCAGCAGCCTAGACAGGAACACTGAAGCTTTCTTT. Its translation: CASSLDRNTEAFF.